These 16 T cell receptor beta chains share one sample of origin, sequenced in a study of STAT5B mutations in CD4+ large granular lymphocyte leukemia. Sequenced by immunoSEQ multiplex PCR; TCRdb stores in-frame clones only, minus some. The sample consists of 20,000 to 30,000 clones, around 81% of them appearing once. The sequencing sample was made of CD4+ T cells from blood buffy coats. The receptor set was obtained from a human donor in good health.

This chain connects TRBV18 to TRBJ2-1, with 9 bases aligning to TRBD2. The CDR3 has 15 amino acids. Germline V gene lookup returns CDR1 KGHSH and CDR2 LQKENI. V gave up 6 bases and J gave up 7 bases; unmatched junction bases: 10. The CDR3 coding sequence is TGTGCCAGCTCGGAGGGGACTAGCCAAGGGAATGAGCAGTTCTTC. It yields the protein CASSEGTSQGNEQFF. Filled out from reference TRBV18 and TRBJ2-1, the complete variable domain reads NAGVMQNPRHLVRRRGQEARLRCSPMKGHSHVYWYRQLPEEGLKFMVYLQKENIIDESGMPKERFSAEFPKEGPSILRIQQVVRGDSAAYFCASSEGTSQGNEQFFGPGTRLTVL.

V gene TRBV19 combines with J gene TRBJ1-5; no clear D. Germline V lookup: CDR1 LNHDA, CDR2 SQIVND (reference sequence). This CDR3 has 16 residues. The V end lost 5 bases, the J end lost 5 bases, and 19 bases lay between the germline ends. The CDR3 DNA reads TGTGCCAGTAGTGACACAATGGCCAGCCTCCATCAGCCCCAGCATTTT. This translates into CASSDTMASLHQPQHF. Looking up the rest from reference TRBV19 and TRBJ1-5 gives the full variable domain: DGGITQSPKYLFRKEGQNVTLSCEQNLNHDAMYWYRQDPGQGLRLIYYSQIVNDFQKGDIAEGYSVSREKKESFPLTVTSAQKNPTAFYLCASSDTMASLHQPQHFGDGTRLSIL.

The chain couples TRBV6-5 to TRBJ2-3, with D possibly TRBD2 on 5 matching bases. Germline V gene data show CDR1 as MNHEY and CDR2 as SVGAGI. V lost 7 bases and J lost 3, with 11 bases in between. This CDR3 contains 13 residues. Here the CDR3 reads CASTSGVTDTQYF. The CDR3 coding sequence is TGTGCCAGCACCTCCGGGGTGACAGATACGCAGTATTTT.

This chain joins TRBV9 and TRBJ1-2; possibly TRBD1 for D (6 bases). The CDR3 covers 13 residues. Trimming cost V 2 bases and J 5 bases, with 10 bases left between them. Germline V lookup: CDR1 SGDLS, CDR2 YYNGEE. The CDR3 protein is CASSVDRWYGYTF. Written as DNA, the CDR3 is TGTGCCAGCAGCGTCGACAGGTGGTATGGCTACACCTTC.

The chain recombines TRBV12-5 with TRBJ1-2; no clear D gene. The CDR3 is 13 residues long. V shed 3 bases and J shed 2 bases, with 7 bases lying between them. From germline, CDR1 is LGHNT and CDR2 FRNRAP. The CDR3 DNA sequence: TGTGCTAGTGGTTTCGAGGGAAACTATGGCTACACCTTC. It translates to CASGFEGNYGYTF.

V usage is TRBV10-3 and J usage is TRBJ1-5, with a weak D call TRBD1 (5 bases). Germline CDR1 reads ENHRY; CDR2 reads SYGVKD. With 3 bases removed from V and 4 bases from J, the gap between germline ends came to 13 bases. The length of the CDR3 is 15 residues. CDR3 DNA sequence: TGTGCCATCAGTGATGCGGGGCCTAATAATCAGCCCCAGCATTTT. It specifies CAISDAGPNNQPQHF.

The V call is TRBV2, the J call TRBJ1-1; 8 nucleotides agree with TRBD1. The V gene end was trimmed by 6 bases and the J gene end by 3 bases; junction bases not matched to a gene: 9. The CDR3 contains 15 residues. CDR1 and CDR2 (germline): SNHLY, FYNNEI. The CDR3 DNA reads TGTGCCAGCAGCGCCTCTCAGGGGGCAGACACTGAAGCTTTCTTT. It translates to CASSASQGADTEAFF.

CDR3 sequence: CASSYGSADWASELFF. The CDR3 DNA is TGTGCCAGCAGTTACGGGTCGGCCGATTGGGCCTCGGAGCTGTTTTTT. The chain recombines TRBV6-6 with TRBJ2-2; no clear D. The CDR3 is made up of 16 amino acids. From germline, CDR1 is MNHNY and CDR2 SVGAGI (reference sequence). The V end lost 2 bases, the J end lost 10 bases, and 20 bases lay between the germline ends.

This chain uses TRBV7-3 with TRBJ2-7; no definite D call. CDR1 SGHTA and CDR2 FQGTGA come from the germline V gene. V was cut by 1 base and J by 6 bases, with 10 bases left in between. The CDR3 contains 13 residues. This chain's CDR3 is CASSLKGSREQYF. In DNA, the CDR3 is TGTGCCAGCAGCTTAAAGGGTAGTCGCGAGCAGTACTTC.

This clone was seen only a few times. The rearrangement joins TRBV19 to TRBJ1-6; no clear D gene. V was shortened by 4 bases and J by 7 bases, with 14 bases between the two germline ends. Per the germline V gene, CDR1 is LNHDA and CDR2 is SQIVND (reference sequence). CDR3 length equals 15 residues. For the CDR3, the DNA is TGTGCCAGTAGTAGAATGGGGATTCAGAATTCACCCCTCCACTTT. Translating it yields CASSRMGIQNSPLHF.

This clone was detected a few times. This chain uses TRBV2 with TRBJ1-5; D is perhaps TRBD1 (5 bases). Deletions cut 4 bases from V and 6 bases from J, with 16 bases between. Germline lookup yields CDR1 SNHLY and CDR2 FYNNEI. The CDR3 runs 15 residues. The CDR3 nucleotides read TGTGCCAGCAGTGTACAGGAGGGAATCCCTCAGCCCCAGCATTTT. Its protein product is CASSVQEGIPQPQHF.

The V and J genes are TRBV25-1 and TRBJ2-5; D remains unclear. Per the germline V gene, CDR1 is MGHDK and CDR2 is SYGVNS. V dropped 2 bases and J dropped 4 bases, with 2 bases sitting between them. This CDR3 contains 11 residues. The CDR3 here is CASSEAETQYF. DNA for the CDR3: TGTGCCAGCAGTGAAGCAGAGACCCAGTACTTC.

The chain joins TRBV4-1 to TRBJ1-2, with 7 bases lining up with TRBD1. Germline assignment: CDR1 MGHRA and CDR2 YSYEKL. J lost 8 bases, V lost 2 bases, and 14 bases had no gene match. The CDR3 is 16 residues long. The CDR3 DNA sequence: TGCGCCAGCAGCCAACCAAAGACAGGGTTGGTGCGAGGCTACACCTTC. Translated: CASSQPKTGLVRGYTF.

The CDR3 spells CASSLSQASGEQFF. For the CDR3, the DNA is TGCGCCAGCAGCTTGTCACAGGCCTCGGGCGAGCAGTTCTTC. The chain recombines TRBV5-1 with TRBJ2-1, with D tentatively TRBD1 (5 bases). Trimming shortened V by 1 base and J by 10 bases, and 15 bases separated the two germline ends. The CDR3 length is 14 residues. CDR1 is SGHRS and CDR2 is YFSETQ in the germline V gene.

The V gene is TRBV5-1, the J gene TRBJ2-1; no firm D call. The germline CDR1 and CDR2 sequences are SGHRS and YFSETQ. V dropped 3 bases and J dropped 2 bases, with 12 bases sitting between them. The CDR3 has 15 residues. CDR3 region: CASSSLTPAYNEQFF. CDR3 nucleotide sequence: TGCGCCAGCAGCTCCTTGACCCCGGCCTACAATGAGCAGTTCTTC.

This clone has only a few counts. J is TRBJ1-5 and V is TRBV2; the D is unclear. The V gene's germline CDR1 is SNHLY and CDR2 FYNNEI. Trimming removed 9 bases at V and 4 bases at J, with 10 bases between. The CDR3 extends over 12 amino acids. The CDR3: CASAGRNQPQHF. The CDR3 nucleotides are TGTGCCAGTGCCGGGAGAAATCAGCCCCAGCATTTT.